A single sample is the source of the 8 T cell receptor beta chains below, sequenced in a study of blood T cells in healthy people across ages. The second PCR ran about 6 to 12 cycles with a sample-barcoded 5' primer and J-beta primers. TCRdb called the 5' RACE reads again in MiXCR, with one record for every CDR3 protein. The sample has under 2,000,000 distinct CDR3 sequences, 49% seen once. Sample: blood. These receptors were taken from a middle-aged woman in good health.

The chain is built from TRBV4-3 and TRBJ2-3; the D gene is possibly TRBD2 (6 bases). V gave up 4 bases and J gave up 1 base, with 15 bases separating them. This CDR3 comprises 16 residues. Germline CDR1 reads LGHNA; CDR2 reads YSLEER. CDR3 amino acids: CASSRVQGGGTDTQYF. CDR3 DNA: TGCGCCAGCAGCCGAGTTCAGGGAGGAGGCACAGATACGCAGTATTTT.

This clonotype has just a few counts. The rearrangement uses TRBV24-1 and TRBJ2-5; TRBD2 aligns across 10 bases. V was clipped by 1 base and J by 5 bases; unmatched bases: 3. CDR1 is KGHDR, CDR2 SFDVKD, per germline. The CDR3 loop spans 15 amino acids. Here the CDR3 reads CATSDLAGGSETQYF. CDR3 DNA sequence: TGTGCCACCAGTGATTTAGCGGGGGGGTCGGAGACCCAGTACTTC.

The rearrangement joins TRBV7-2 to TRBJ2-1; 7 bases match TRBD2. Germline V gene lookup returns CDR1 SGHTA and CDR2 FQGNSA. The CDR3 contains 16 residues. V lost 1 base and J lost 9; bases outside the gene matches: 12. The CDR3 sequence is CASSLVSQSASGEQFF. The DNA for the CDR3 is TGTGCCAGCAGCTTAGTTTCGCAGTCAGCTAGCGGTGAGCAGTTCTTC.

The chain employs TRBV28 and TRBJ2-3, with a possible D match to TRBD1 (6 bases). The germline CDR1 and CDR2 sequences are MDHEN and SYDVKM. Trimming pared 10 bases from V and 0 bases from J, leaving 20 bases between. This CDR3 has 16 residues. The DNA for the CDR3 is TGTGCCACTCAGGGGCGCGCAACCCAAAGCACAGATACGCAGTATTTT. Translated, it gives CATQGRATQSTDTQYF.

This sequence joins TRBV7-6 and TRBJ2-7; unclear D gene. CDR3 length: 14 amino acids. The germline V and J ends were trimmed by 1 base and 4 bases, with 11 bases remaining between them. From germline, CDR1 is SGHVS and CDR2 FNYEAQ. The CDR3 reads CASSLDSLTYEQYF. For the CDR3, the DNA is TGTGCCAGCAGCTTAGACTCTTTGACGTACGAGCAGTACTTC. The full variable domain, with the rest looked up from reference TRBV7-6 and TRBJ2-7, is GAGVSQSPRYKVTKRGQDVALRCDPISGHVSLYWYRQALGQGPEFLTYFNYEAQQDKSGLPNDRFSAERPEGSISTLTIQRTEQRDSAMYRCASSLDSLTYEQYFGPGTRLTVT.

This CDR3 reads CSATDGGPTYEQYF. For the CDR3, the DNA is TGCAGTGCCACGGATGGGGGCCCTACCTACGAGCAGTACTTC. This chain connects TRBV20-1 to TRBJ2-7; TRBD1 is a possible D gene (6 bases). The ends were cut back, 6 bases at V and 2 bases at J, with 17 bases in the middle. The V gene's germline CDR1 is DFQATT and CDR2 SNEGSKA (reference sequence). The CDR3 spans 14 residues.

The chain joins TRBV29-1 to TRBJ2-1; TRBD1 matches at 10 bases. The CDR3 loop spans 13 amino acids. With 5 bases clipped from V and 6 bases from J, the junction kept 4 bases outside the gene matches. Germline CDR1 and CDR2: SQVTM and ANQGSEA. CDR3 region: CSVRTGGANEQFF. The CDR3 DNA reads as TGCAGCGTTAGGACAGGGGGAGCCAATGAGCAGTTCTTC.

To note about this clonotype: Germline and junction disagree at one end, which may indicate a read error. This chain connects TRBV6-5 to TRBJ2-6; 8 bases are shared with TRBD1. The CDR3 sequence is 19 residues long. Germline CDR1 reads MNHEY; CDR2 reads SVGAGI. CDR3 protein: CASSYQGQVTLSGASVLTF. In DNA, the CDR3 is TGTGCCAGCAGTTACCAGGGACAGGTTACCCTCTCTGGGGCCAGCGTCCTGACTTTC.